A selection of T cell receptor beta chains follows, all from one sample in a study of shared clonotypes between healthy human individuals. The data were produced by immunoSEQ multiplex PCR, yet TCRdb's version contains in-frame clones alone and is incomplete. Here the sample spans about 640,000 clones, approximately 75% being singletons. The specimen sequenced was memory CD4+ T cells sorted from blood. The source is a woman aged 25 to 39 in good health. CDR3s include the opening cysteine and the closing phenylalanine or tryptophan. D genes are given only for firm matches. Not all rows give a size; the values are once, few, many and, for expanded clones, a class.

v_call	d_call	cdr3_length	clone_size	j_call	cdr3_nt	cdr3_aa
TRBV28	.	12	.	TRBJ2-7	TGTGCCAGCAGTAACCGAATCTACGAGCAGTACTTC	CASSNRIYEQYF
TRBV6-5	TRBD1	15	.	TRBJ2-7	TGTGCCAGCAGTTACGATCACGGGACAGGGAGGGAGCAGTACTTC	CASSYDHGTGREQYF
TRBV28	.	12	.	TRBJ1-5	TGTGCCAGCAGTTTACTCCATCAGCCCCAGCATTTT	CASSLLHQPQHF
TRBV4-1	TRBD2	17	.	TRBJ2-1	TGCGCCAGCAGCCACGCGATAGGGGCGGGAGAAGACAATGAGCAGTTCTTC	CASSHAIGAGEDNEQFF
TRBV28	TRBD2	20	many	TRBJ2-5	TGTGCCAGCAGTATTACACCATACACCGGGACTAGCGGCGCCCAAGAGACCCAGTACTTC	CASSITPYTGTSGAQETQYF
TRBV5-1	.	14	.	TRBJ1-1	TGCGCCAGCAGCTTGGTAATGGGGAACACTGAAGCTTTCTTT	CASSLVMGNTEAFF
TRBV6-6	.	14	.	TRBJ2-3	TGTGCCAGCCGCCCGGGCGGGAGCACAGATACGCAGTATTTT	CASRPGGSTDTQYF
TRBV6-5	.	14	.	TRBJ2-7	TGTGCCAGCAGCCCTACAGGGACCGACTACGAGCAGTACTTC	CASSPTGTDYEQYF
TRBV19	TRBD1	16	.	TRBJ1-5	TGTGCCAGTAGTACCTCCGGGACAGCAAGCAATCAGCCCCAGCATTTT	CASSTSGTASNQPQHF
TRBV2	TRBD1	15	.	TRBJ1-1	TGTGCCAGTAGAGGGGACAGGACATTTAACACTGAAGCTTTCTTT	CASRGDRTFNTEAFF
TRBV28	TRBD1	15	.	TRBJ2-5	TGTGCCAGCAGTTTAAGGGGACAGGGCCAGGAGACCCAGTACTTC	CASSLRGQGQETQYF
TRBV19	.	21	.	TRBJ2-1	TGTGCCAGTAGCCTATACCCTCTTAGCGAAATTATCTCAATTAGATACAATGAGCAGTTCTTC	CASSLYPLSEIISIRYNEQFF
TRBV25-1	.	11	few	TRBJ2-1	TGTGCCAGCGGATCCTACAATGAGCAGTTCTTC	CASGSYNEQFF
TRBV11-2	.	15	.	TRBJ2-7	TGTGCCAGCAGCTTAGCCCCTCGGACAGTCCACGAGCAGTACTTC	CASSLAPRTVHEQYF
TRBV6-6	TRBD1	14	.	TRBJ2-7	TGTGCCAGCAAAGGGACAGGCGAGCACTACGAGCAGTACTTC	CASKGTGEHYEQYF
TRBV28	TRBD1	14	.	TRBJ2-7	TGTGCCAGCATAACCGGGACAGGGACCTACGAGCAGTACTTC	CASITGTGTYEQYF
TRBV10-2	TRBD1	13	.	TRBJ1-5	TGCGCCAGTCGGACAGGGAGCAATCAGCCCCAGCATTTT	CASRTGSNQPQHF
TRBV6-1	.	14	.	TRBJ2-7	TGTGCCAGCAGTCTGCTCGGGCCTGTCGACGAGCAGTACTTC	CASSLLGPVDEQYF
TRBV6-6	.	16	.	TRBJ2-2	TGTGCCAGCAGCCTGTACCGGGACCTGAACACCGGGGAGCTGTTTTTT	CASSLYRDLNTGELFF